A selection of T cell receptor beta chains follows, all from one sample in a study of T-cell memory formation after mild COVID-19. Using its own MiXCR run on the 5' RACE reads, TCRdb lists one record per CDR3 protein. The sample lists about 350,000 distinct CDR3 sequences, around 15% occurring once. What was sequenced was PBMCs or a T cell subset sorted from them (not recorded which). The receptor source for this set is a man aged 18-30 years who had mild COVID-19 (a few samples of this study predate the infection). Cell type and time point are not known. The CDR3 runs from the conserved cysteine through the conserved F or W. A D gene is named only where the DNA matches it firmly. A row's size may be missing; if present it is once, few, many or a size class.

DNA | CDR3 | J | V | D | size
TGTGCCAGCAGCTCCACGAGGGGTCTAGCCAAAAACATTCAGTACTTC | CASSSTRGLAKNIQYF | TRBJ2-4 | TRBV7-9 | . | .
TGTGCCAGTAGAGGGACAGGGAGTACAGAGACCCAGTACTTC | CASRGTGSTETQYF | TRBJ2-5 | TRBV19 | TRBD1 | few
TGCGCCAGCAAGCCTGGCCTGGGGACAGGGGGCATATATGAGCAGTTCTTC | CASKPGLGTGGIYEQFF | TRBJ2-1 | TRBV5-1 | TRBD1 | many
TGTGCCAGCAGCCAAGAAGGAGGCGGGCTCCAAGAGACCCAGTACTTC | CASSQEGGGLQETQYF | TRBJ2-5 | TRBV3-1 | . | many
TGTGCCAGCAGCTTAGCGCAGGGGACCGGGCAGACCCAGTACTTC | CASSLAQGTGQTQYF | TRBJ2-5 | TRBV7-2 | . | .
TGTGCCAGCAGCTTATTGGGGAGAGCCTATAATTCACCCCTCCACTTT | CASSLLGRAYNSPLHF | TRBJ1-6 | TRBV7-3 | . | few
TGCGCCAGCAGCTTGTTCGGGGCCACAGATACGCAGTATTTT | CASSLFGATDTQYF | TRBJ2-3 | TRBV5-1 | . | many
TGTGCTAGTGGCTCGGGGGGCCAATACAATGAGCAGTTCTTC | CASGSGGQYNEQFF | TRBJ2-1 | TRBV12-5 | . | many
TGTGCCAGCAGCCTTACTAGCACTGAGACCCAGTACTTC | CASSLTSTETQYF | TRBJ2-5 | TRBV11-3 | . | .
TGTGCCAGCAGTTACCGGGGTCGAAGTTCCTACGAGCAGTACTTC | CASSYRGRSSYEQYF | TRBJ2-7 | TRBV6-2/TRBV6-3 | . | few
TGTGCCAGCAGCTTATACGGGACAACCTCTGGAAACACCATATATTTT | CASSLYGTTSGNTIYF | TRBJ1-3 | TRBV7-2 | . | few
TGTGCCAGCAGCTTAGGCCAGGGGGCCGAAGATACGCAGTATTTT | CASSLGQGAEDTQYF | TRBJ2-3 | TRBV7-9 | TRBD1 | .
TGTGCCAGCCGCAAGAGGGGGTATTTCAATGAGCAGTTCTTC | CASRKRGYFNEQFF | TRBJ2-1 | TRBV6-1 | . | few
TGTGCCTGGAGTGTCCAGGGAGGCCAGCCCCAGCATTTT | CAWSVQGGQPQHF | TRBJ1-5 | TRBV30 | . | .
TGTGCCAGCAGTTTGGGACCGGCGCATACCTTC | CASSLGPAHTF | TRBJ1-2 | TRBV6-6 | . | .
TGTGCCAGCCACTCCGCGTTGGCACCCTTGCACTACGAGCAGTACTTC | CASHSALAPLHYEQYF | TRBJ2-7 | TRBV12-3/TRBV12-4 | . | .
TGTGCCAGTACCGATCCCTTGGGAGCTTTCTTT | CASTDPLGAFF | TRBJ1-1 | TRBV19 | . | few
TGCAGTGCTAGGGACAGGTACCGCGAGACCCAGTACTTC | CSARDRYRETQYF | TRBJ2-5 | TRBV20-1 | TRBD1 | .
TGTGCCAGCAGCCCCCACGGACAGGGGACACAAGAGACCCAGTACTTC | CASSPHGQGTQETQYF | TRBJ2-5 | TRBV7-9 | TRBD1 | .
TGTGCCAGCATACGACAGGGGAATTCACCCCTCCACTTT | CASIRQGNSPLHF | TRBJ1-6 | TRBV6-6 | TRBD1 | few
TGCAGTGCTGGGGCGACATCCGGAAACACTGAAGCTTTCTTT | CSAGATSGNTEAFF | TRBJ1-1 | TRBV20-1 | . | .
TGCGCCAGCAGCCAAGAGGCAGCCGGTCTTTCACCCCTCCACTTT | CASSQEAAGLSPLHF | TRBJ1-6 | TRBV4-1 | . | few
TGTGCCAGCAGCTTAGGTGCGAAAGGGAACACTGAAGCTTTCTTT | CASSLGAKGNTEAFF | TRBJ1-1 | TRBV7-6 | . | .
TGTGCCACCAGTGACCCGGGACTAGCGGCTGGCAATGAGCAGTTCTTC | CATSDPGLAAGNEQFF | TRBJ2-1 | TRBV24-1 | TRBD2 | .
TGTGCCAGCAGCAGGACTAGCGGGGCCCAAGAGACCCAGTACTTC | CASSRTSGAQETQYF | TRBJ2-5 | TRBV7-2 | TRBD2 | few
TGTGCCAGTAGTCCTAGAGGGCAGTGGGGCAATCAGCCCCAGCATTTT | CASSPRGQWGNQPQHF | TRBJ1-5 | TRBV19 | . | few
TGTGCCAGCAGTCAATTTGTCGGACTAGCAGAGACCCAGTACTTC | CASSQFVGLAETQYF | TRBJ2-5 | TRBV6-2/TRBV6-3 | TRBD2 | few
TGTGCCAGCAGCCGGGACAGGGGGCTCCTGCGGAGCTATGGCTACACCTTC | CASSRDRGLLRSYGYTF | TRBJ1-2 | TRBV5-6 | TRBD1 | few
TGTGCCCTCGACCTGGGAAATACTGAAGCTTTCTTT | CALDLGNTEAFF | TRBJ1-1 | TRBV30 | . | .
TGTGCCAGCAGTGAGCCGAACACTGAAGCTTTCTTT | CASSEPNTEAFF | TRBJ1-1 | TRBV5-1 | . | many
TGTGCCAGCAGACACGGCCTGGGACTAGCGGGAGATGAGCAGTTCTTC | CASRHGLGLAGDEQFF | TRBJ2-1 | TRBV6-5 | TRBD2 | .
TGTGCCAGCAGCTTGGACCCCCGCTACGAGCAGTACTTC | CASSLDPRYEQYF | TRBJ2-7 | TRBV7-3 | . | .
TGCGCCAGCAGCCATTCCGGGGGGCCGGGCACTGAAGCTTTCTTT | CASSHSGGPGTEAFF | TRBJ1-1 | TRBV5-1 | . | .
TGTGCCAGCAGTTTAGCGGATGGGGACTACACCTTC | CASSLADGDYTF | TRBJ1-2 | TRBV12-3/TRBV12-4 | . | many
TGTGCCAGCAGCCCTCAGGGGGGCGAAAAACTGTTTTTT | CASSPQGGEKLFF | TRBJ1-4 | TRBV7-9 | TRBD1 | .
TGTGCCAGCAGCTTACCGAGACAGGGGGCGCAGACCGGGGAGCTGTTTTTT | CASSLPRQGAQTGELFF | TRBJ2-2 | TRBV7-6 | TRBD1 | few
TGTGCCAGCAGCGTAGTGGTCAGCAGCACAGATACGCAGTATTTT | CASSVVVSSTDTQYF | TRBJ2-3 | TRBV9 | . | few
TGCGCCAGCAGCCCGTTGACAGTTCCCAGGACCGGACTGTTTTTT | CASSPLTVPRTGLFF | TRBJ1-4 | TRBV4-3 | . | few
TGTGCCAGCAGCTCACGACGCGGGGGGGAAAACACCATATATTTT | CASSSRRGGENTIYF | TRBJ1-3 | TRBV7-6 | . | few
TGTGCCAGCTCACCAAACCCGGGCGGGGACTCACCCCTCCACTTT | CASSPNPGGDSPLHF | TRBJ1-6 | TRBV18 | . | few
TGCAGTGCTATGGCGGCCAGGTCTAGCGGGGGGTCGGGTGAGCAGTTCTTC | CSAMAARSSGGSGEQFF | TRBJ2-1 | TRBV20-1 | TRBD2 | .
TGTGCCAGCAGCTTAGGTGTGGGTCACTATGGCTACACCTTC | CASSLGVGHYGYTF | TRBJ1-2 | TRBV7-9 | . | .
TGTGCCAGCAGCTTAGTAACTAGCACAGATACGCAGTATTTT | CASSLVTSTDTQYF | TRBJ2-3 | TRBV7-2 | . | many
TGTGCCACGGACAGGGGCACAGATACGCAGTATTTT | CATDRGTDTQYF | TRBJ2-3 | TRBV24-1 | TRBD1 | few
TGCAGCGTTGAAGATCCGGGAGGCACGGCGAACACTGAAGCTTTCTTT | CSVEDPGGTANTEAFF | TRBJ1-1 | TRBV29-1 | . | few